This paragraph reports one TCR beta chain. What it binds is not known. These data come from a study of T cell responses to AZD1222 COVID-19 vaccine. In the study overall: Second doses at about 4 or about 12 weeks were pooled.

In germline, CDR1 is MNHEY, CDR2 SMNVEV (reference sequence). CDR3 size: 12 residues. With 6 bases removed from V and 4 bases from J, the gap between germline ends came to 9 bases. Measured with immunoSEQ multiplex PCR; TCRdb has only the in-frame clones, and not every one. The table shows 200,000 or so clones, with almost 95% occurring only once. Study results and limitations: Spike was spanned by vaccine-associated CD4 TCRs, which were dominant at 160-218 and 743-854. Of spike-specific TCRs, nearly half reportedly target regions left unmutated in variants.

The sequence was collected from an adult in good health. The specimen comprised peripheral blood, sampled on day 0 of AZD1222 vaccination. The chain employs TRBV27 and TRBJ1-1; a possible D gene is TRBD1 (5 bases). CDR3 coding DNA: TGTGCCAGCAGAACAGGCAGCACTGAAGCTTTCTTT. It translates to CASRTGSTEAFF.